This T cell receptor (beta chain) was observed in a study of cytomegalovirus exposure and HLA in healthy donors. Study at large: The approximately 710 first-cohort repertoires and the approximately 110 validation repertoires shared the same platform, a later analysis reported. The study, taken as a whole, reports: Overall, around 160 TCR beta chains were annotated as cytomegalovirus-associated.

Assay used: immunoSEQ multiplex PCR; TCRdb lists only in-frame clones, some missing. The table has 150,000 to 180,000 clones, around 84% seen once. This clone was seen more than once but under ten times. The antigen is not known. The V gene end was trimmed by 2 bases and the J gene end by 8 bases; junction bases not matched to a gene: 5. CDR3 length: 15 residues. CDR1 is SEHNR, CDR2 FQNEAQ, per germline (reference sequence). Sequencing was carried out using PBMCs. The chain uses TRBV7-9 and TRBJ2-2, with TRBD1 matching 10 bases. The TCR originated in a human donor in good health. The CDR3 bases are TGTGCCAGCAGCTTAAGAAGGACAGGGGGTGGGGAGCTGTTTTTT. This encodes CASSLRRTGGGELFF. The variable domain in full, completed from reference TRBV7-9 and TRBJ2-2, reads DTGVSQNPRHKITKRGQNVTFRCDPISEHNRLYWYRQTLGQGPEFLTYFQNEAQLEKSRLLSDRFSAERPKGSFSTLEIQRTEQGDSAMYLCASSLRRTGGGELFFGEGSRLTVL.